These 14 T cell receptor beta chains were all obtained from the same sample, sequenced in a study of shared T cell receptors in the human thymus. The assay was immunoSEQ multiplex PCR, and TCRdb's table has in-frame clones only and misses some. The repertoire has hundreds of thousands of clones, around 78% of them found once; the top ten carry 0.01% to 0.015%. The same sample was also used in a study of human thymus T cells.

Sequencing used thymocytes. The source of these receptors is a boy in the first two years of life with a congenital heart defect.

Details on this clone: An end of the junction differs from the germline gene, which may be a read error. This chain uses TRBV9 with TRBJ1-2; a weak D match, TRBD1 (5 bases). Germline V gives CDR1 SGDLS, CDR2 YYNGEE. The CDR3 runs 9 residues. This CDR3 reads CASSVGGLF. In nucleotides, the CDR3 is TGTGCCAGCAGCGTAGGGGGACTCTTC.

The V and J genes are TRBV4-1 and TRBJ2-1; D possibly corresponds to TRBD2 (6 bases). The V end was cut by 10 bases, the J end by 8 bases, with 24 bases between. The CDR3 length is 15 residues. CDR1 and CDR2 from the germline V gene are MGHRA and YSYEKL. The CDR3 protein is CATTPGTSFVYEQFF. In DNA form, the CDR3 reads TGCGCCACGACCCCCGGGACTTCTTTTGTCTATGAGCAGTTCTTC.

V gene TRBV5-1 combines with J gene TRBJ2-2, with 11 bases lining up with TRBD2. V trimming: 2 bases; J trimming: 6 bases; junction bases outside the gene matches: 9. The CDR3 loop spans 17 amino acids. The germline V gene encodes CDR1 SGHRS and CDR2 YFSETQ. CDR3 region: CASSFQLTSGRPGELFF. DNA of the CDR3: TGCGCCAGCAGCTTCCAACTTACTAGCGGGAGACCCGGGGAGCTGTTTTTT.

In its sample, this clone was seen a few times. The chain carries TRBV30 and TRBJ2-1, with a possible D match to TRBD2 (5 bases). This CDR3 spans 16 amino acids. Trimming left V 0 bases short and J 5 bases short, with 17 bases between. Germline-derived CDR1 and CDR2 are GTSNPN and SVGIG (reference sequence). CDR3: CAWSVLGAHRNNEQFF. CDR3 in DNA: TGTGCCTGGAGTGTACTAGGAGCCCATAGAAACAATGAGCAGTTCTTC.

The genes are TRBV29-1 and TRBJ2-1, with D possibly being TRBD2 (6 bases). The CDR3 spans 17 residues. The germline V and J ends were trimmed by 4 bases and 8 bases, with 27 bases remaining between them. Germline CDR1 and CDR2: SQVTM and ANQGSEA. The CDR3 loop is CSVAGVGERGFLHEQFF. The CDR3 region has the DNA TGCAGCGTTGCGGGGGTCGGGGAGCGCGGGTTTTTGCATGAGCAGTTCTTC.

This clone showed up just once. The rearrangement uses TRBV30 and TRBJ2-7; D unclear. Germline V gives CDR1 GTSNPN, CDR2 SVGIG (reference sequence). The germline V and J ends were trimmed by 2 bases and 0 bases, with 5 bases remaining between them. The CDR3 has 12 amino acids. In nucleotides, the CDR3 is TGTGCCTGGAGTAACAGCTCCTACGAGCAGTACTTC. Translated: CAWSNSSYEQYF. The full variable domain, its missing parts supplied by reference TRBV30 and TRBJ2-7, is SQTIHQWPATLVQPVGSPLSLECTVEGTSNPNLYWYRQAAGRGLQLLFYSVGIGQISSEVPQNLSASRPQDRQFILSSKKLLLSDSGFYLCAWSNSSYEQYFGPGTRLTVT.

This clone came up once. The V and J genes are TRBV7-9 and TRBJ2-7; D gene ambiguous. Per the germline V gene, CDR1 is SEHNR and CDR2 is FQNEAQ (reference sequence). The CDR3 runs to 14 residues. The V end was cut by 5 bases, the J end by 4 bases, with 15 bases between. This CDR3 is CASSKDSVRYEQYF. DNA of the CDR3: TGTGCCAGCAGCAAAGACTCGGTTAGGTACGAGCAGTACTTC.

The chain uses TRBV7-9 and TRBJ1-4; 9 bases agree with TRBD1. CDR1 is SEHNR and CDR2 is FQNEAQ in the germline V gene (reference sequence). V shed 2 bases, J shed 7 bases, and the junction held 5 bases outside the gene matches. This CDR3 has 15 amino acids. This CDR3 reads CASSLSGTGCEKLFF. The CDR3 DNA reads TGTGCCAGCAGCTTATCCGGGACAGGGTGTGAAAAACTGTTTTTT. The full variable domain, rest sourced from reference TRBV7-9 and TRBJ1-4, is DTGVSQNPRHKITKRGQNVTFRCDPISEHNRLYWYRQTLGQGPEFLTYFQNEAQLEKSRLLSDRFSAERPKGSFSTLEIQRTEQGDSAMYLCASSLSGTGCEKLFFGSGTQLSVL.

This clone was seen just once. In the same sample, other DNA sequences code for this CDR3. The chain combines TRBV28 with TRBJ2-7, with 7 bases matching TRBD1. Trimming took 6 bases from V and 3 from J; bases not matched to a gene: 5. Looked up from germline, CDR1 is MDHEN and CDR2 is SYDVKM. The CDR3 has 13 residues. CDR3 residues: CASSPRDSYEQYF. CDR3 bases: TGTGCCAGCAGCCCCAGGGACAGCTACGAGCAGTACTTC.

The rearrangement uses TRBV30 and TRBJ2-3, with 7 bases that match TRBD2. From germline, CDR1 is GTSNPN and CDR2 SVGIG (reference sequence). With V trimmed by 1 base and J by 0 bases, 10 bases remained unmatched. The length of the CDR3 is 17 residues. In nucleotides, the CDR3 is TGTGCCTGGAGTGGGCAGGGAGGGGCGATTAGCACAGATACGCAGTATTTT. Encoded protein: CAWSGQGGAISTDTQYF.

V gene TRBV28 combines with J gene TRBJ2-1, with D tentatively TRBD2 (6 bases). CDR3 size: 13 residues. Germline V gene data show CDR1 as MDHEN and CDR2 as SYDVKM. The V end lost 6 bases, the J end lost 8 bases, and 14 bases lay between the germline ends. Written as DNA, the CDR3 is TGTGCCAGCAGCCCTACGGGGGACCATGAGCAGTTCTTC. This gives the protein CASSPTGDHEQFF.

The chain carries TRBV14 and TRBJ2-2; D ambiguous. This CDR3 comprises 14 residues. Germline values: CDR1 SGHDN, CDR2 FVKESK. Trimming took off 3 bases at V and 7 bases at J, with 12 bases between the two ends. CDR3 sequence reads: CASSHPRRVGELFF. CDR3 sequence (DNA): TGTGCCAGCAGCCACCCTAGACGGGTCGGGGAGCTGTTTTTT.

The gene calls are TRBV6-1 and TRBJ2-6, with a tentative D call TRBD1 (5 bases). The V gene's germline CDR1 is MNHNS and CDR2 SASEGT. The CDR3 contains 18 residues. The V end was cut by 2 bases, the J end by 0 bases, with 14 bases between. The chain's CDR3 is CASSERAGIFSGANVLTF. CDR3 coding DNA: TGTGCCAGCAGTGAACGGGCAGGGATTTTCTCTGGGGCCAACGTCCTGACTTTC.

The chain recombines TRBV7-2 with TRBJ2-5; D gene ambiguous. The CDR3 length is 12 residues. Germline CDR1 SGHTA, CDR2 FQGNSA. Trimming stripped 1 base from V and 5 bases from J, with 5 bases between. CDR3 DNA sequence: TGTGCCAGCAGCTTAGGAGCGGAGACCCAGTACTTC. Amino acids: CASSLGAETQYF.